Sequencing of this T cell receptor (beta chain) was carried out in a study of post-analysis software for immune sequencing data. Study-wide points: Patients used a few TRBV segments, including TRBV5-6, TRBV5-1 and TRBV20-1, more often than controls. Controls had significantly higher normalized Chao1 diversity than multiple sclerosis patients.

In this sample, this clonotype turned up a few times. Its antigen is unidentified. Per germline, CDR1 LGHDT and CDR2 YNNKEL (reference sequence). CDR3 length: 16 residues. V dropped 4 bases and J dropped 3 bases, with 16 bases sitting between them. Carried by the TCR beta cDNA libraries were unique molecular identifiers. A population of roughly 0.85 to 10 million T cells gave rise to roughly 0.5 million cDNA molecules. One entry per CDR3 protein results from TCRdb running MiXCR on the PCR reads. The repertoire includes about 540,000 distinct CDR3 sequences, roughly 34% of them detected once, and under 7% sits in the top ten.

The chain joins TRBV3-1 to TRBJ2-1; the D is unclear. Input material: blood. The receptor comes from a girl aged 2-17 years with multiple sclerosis. Here the CDR3 DNA reads TGTGCCAGCAGCCCAGACATGGGGTCCCTCTACAATGAGCAGTTCTTC. It yields the protein CASSPDMGSLYNEQFF.